The T cell receptor beta chain described here comes from a study of CD8+ T cells in alopecia areata. About the study: Patients received oral tofacitinib, 5 to 10 mg twice daily, for moderate-to-severe alopecia areata. Study conclusions and caveats: On tofacitinib, scalp clonality and expanded CD8+ clones among top 100 fell significantly. Many expanded lesional clones persisted during tofacitinib (in both scalp and blood).

This clone was detected once. The antigen is undetermined. Once RNA had been extracted, it was reverse transcribed into cDNA to act as the sequencing template. Libraries were prepared by immunoSEQ multiplex PCR; TCRdb keeps only in-frame clonotypes and omits some of them. This table has roughly 190,000 clones, 60% appearing once. This CDR3 has 12 amino acids. V was cut by 7 bases and J by 6 bases, with 15 bases left in between. Looked up from germline, CDR1 is SQVTM and CDR2 is ANQGSEA. Treatment indicated: oral pan-JAK inhibitor, 5-10 mg twice daily. Researchers gathered lesional scalp punch biopsies and peripheral blood from patients with alopecia areata.

Sequencing was performed on CD4+ T cells sorted from blood, taken at week 24, from a patient treated with tofacitinib. V usage is TRBV29-1 and J usage is TRBJ1-1; D not certain. This receptor was identified in a human donor with alopecia areata. As DNA, the CDR3 is TGCAGCGGAGGGTTTTCGGTCTCTGAAGCTTTCTTT. Encoded protein: CSGGFSVSEAFF.